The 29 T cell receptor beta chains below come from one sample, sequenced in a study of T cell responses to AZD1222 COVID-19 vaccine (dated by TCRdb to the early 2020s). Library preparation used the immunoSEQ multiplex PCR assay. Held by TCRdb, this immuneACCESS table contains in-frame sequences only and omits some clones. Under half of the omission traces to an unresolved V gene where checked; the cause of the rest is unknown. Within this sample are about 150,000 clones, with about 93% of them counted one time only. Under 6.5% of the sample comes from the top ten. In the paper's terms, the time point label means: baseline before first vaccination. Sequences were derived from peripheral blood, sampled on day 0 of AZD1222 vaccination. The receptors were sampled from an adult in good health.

This chain's CDR3 is CASSLVKNTEAFF. In DNA form, the CDR3 reads TGTGCCAGCAGTCTTGTGAAGAACACTGAAGCTTTCTTT. V is TRBV12-3 or TRBV12-4 and J is TRBJ1-1; D gene uncertain. The CDR3 is 13 amino acids. V lost 5 bases and J 1 base, leaving 8 bases between the germline ends.

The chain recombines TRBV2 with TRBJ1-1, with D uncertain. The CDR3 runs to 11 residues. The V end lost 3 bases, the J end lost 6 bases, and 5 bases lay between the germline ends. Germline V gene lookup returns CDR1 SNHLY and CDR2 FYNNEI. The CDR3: CASSERAEAFF. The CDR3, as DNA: TGTGCCAGCAGTGAGCGAGCTGAAGCTTTCTTT.

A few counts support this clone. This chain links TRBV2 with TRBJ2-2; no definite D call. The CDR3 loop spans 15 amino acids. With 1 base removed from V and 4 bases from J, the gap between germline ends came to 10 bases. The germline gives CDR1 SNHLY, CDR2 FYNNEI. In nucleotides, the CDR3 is TGTGCCAGCAGTGAAGACGAGCCCAGCACCGGGGAGCTGTTTTTT. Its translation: CASSEDEPSTGELFF.

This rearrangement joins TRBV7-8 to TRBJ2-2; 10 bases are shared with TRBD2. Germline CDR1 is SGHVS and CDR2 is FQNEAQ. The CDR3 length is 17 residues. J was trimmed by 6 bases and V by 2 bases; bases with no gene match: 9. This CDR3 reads CASSLNSGLAEPGELFF. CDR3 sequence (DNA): TGTGCCAGCAGCTTAAATTCCGGACTAGCGGAGCCCGGGGAGCTGTTTTTT.

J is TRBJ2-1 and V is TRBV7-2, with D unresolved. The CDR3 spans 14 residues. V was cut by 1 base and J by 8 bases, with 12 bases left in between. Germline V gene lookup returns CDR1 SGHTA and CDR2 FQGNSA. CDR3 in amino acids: CASSLVSSLDEQFF. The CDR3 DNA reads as TGTGCCAGCAGCTTAGTTTCGAGCCTAGATGAGCAGTTCTTC.

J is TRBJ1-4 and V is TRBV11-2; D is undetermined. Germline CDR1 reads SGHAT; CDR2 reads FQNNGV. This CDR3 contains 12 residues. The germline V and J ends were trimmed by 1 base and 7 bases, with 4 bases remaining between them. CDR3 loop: CASSLAGEKLFF. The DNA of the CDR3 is TGTGCCAGCAGCTTAGCAGGTGAAAAACTGTTTTTT.

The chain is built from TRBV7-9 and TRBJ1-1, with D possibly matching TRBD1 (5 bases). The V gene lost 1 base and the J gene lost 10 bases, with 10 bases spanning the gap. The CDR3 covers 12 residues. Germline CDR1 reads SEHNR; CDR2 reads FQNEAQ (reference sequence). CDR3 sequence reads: CASSLGGTLAFF. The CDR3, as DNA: TGTGCCAGCAGCTTAGGGGGGACGTTAGCTTTCTTT. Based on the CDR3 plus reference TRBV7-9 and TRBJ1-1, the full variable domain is DTGVSQNPRHKITKRGQNVTFRCDPISEHNRLYWYRQTLGQGPEFLTYFQNEAQLEKSRLLSDRFSAERPKGSFSTLEIQRTEQGDSAMYLCASSLGGTLAFFGQGTRLTVV.

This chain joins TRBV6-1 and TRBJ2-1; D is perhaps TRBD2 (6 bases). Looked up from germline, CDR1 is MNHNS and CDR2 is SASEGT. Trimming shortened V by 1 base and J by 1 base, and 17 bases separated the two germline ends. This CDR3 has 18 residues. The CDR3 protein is CASSEVIPGLLSYNEQFF. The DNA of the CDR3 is TGTGCCAGCAGTGAAGTAATCCCGGGACTTCTATCCTACAATGAGCAGTTCTTC.

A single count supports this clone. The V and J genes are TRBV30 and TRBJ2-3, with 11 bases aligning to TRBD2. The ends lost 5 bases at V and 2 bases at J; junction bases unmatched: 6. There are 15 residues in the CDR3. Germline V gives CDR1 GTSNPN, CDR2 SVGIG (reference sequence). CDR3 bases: TGTGCCTGGGCTGGGACTAGCGGATACACAGATACGCAGTATTTT. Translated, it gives CAWAGTSGYTDTQYF.

CDR3 nucleotide sequence: TGTGCCAGCAGTGAACGGGGTAGTGCCTACGAGCAGTACTTC. This gives the protein CASSERGSAYEQYF. The rearrangement links TRBV6-1 to TRBJ2-7; D is perhaps TRBD2 (5 bases). The germline V gene has CDR1 MNHNS and CDR2 SASEGT. Trimming shortened V by 2 bases and J by 2 bases, and 10 bases separated the two germline ends. This CDR3 has 14 residues.

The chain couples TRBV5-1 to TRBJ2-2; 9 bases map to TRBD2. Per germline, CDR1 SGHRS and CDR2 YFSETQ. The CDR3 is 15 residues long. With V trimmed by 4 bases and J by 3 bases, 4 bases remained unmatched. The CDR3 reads CASSRTSVDTGELFF. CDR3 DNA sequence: TGCGCCAGCAGCAGGACTAGCGTAGACACCGGGGAGCTGTTTTTT.

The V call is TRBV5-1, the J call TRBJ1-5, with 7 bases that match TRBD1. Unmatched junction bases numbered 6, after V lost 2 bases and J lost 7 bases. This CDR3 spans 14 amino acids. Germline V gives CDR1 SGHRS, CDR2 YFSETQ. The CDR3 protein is CASSLGGGEQPQHF. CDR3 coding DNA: TGCGCCAGCAGCTTAGGAGGGGGCGAGCAGCCCCAGCATTTT. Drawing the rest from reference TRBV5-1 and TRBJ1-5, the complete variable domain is KAGVTQTPRYLIKTRGQQVTLSCSPISGHRSVSWYQQTPGQGLQFLFEYFSETQRNKGNFPGRFSGRQFSNSRSEMNVSTLELGDSALYLCASSLGGGEQPQHFGDGTRLSIL.

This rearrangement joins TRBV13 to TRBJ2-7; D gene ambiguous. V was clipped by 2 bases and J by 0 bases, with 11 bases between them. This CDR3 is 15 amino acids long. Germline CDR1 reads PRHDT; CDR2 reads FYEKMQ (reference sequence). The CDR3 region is CASSLTPGSSYEQYF. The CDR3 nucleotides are TGTGCCAGCAGCTTAACGCCAGGAAGCTCCTACGAGCAGTACTTC. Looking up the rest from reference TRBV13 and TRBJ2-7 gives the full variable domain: AAGVIQSPRHLIKEKRETATLKCYPIPRHDTVYWYQQGPGQDPQFLISFYEKMQSDKGSIPDRFSAQQFSDYHSELNMSSLELGDSALYFCASSLTPGSSYEQYFGPGTRLTVT.

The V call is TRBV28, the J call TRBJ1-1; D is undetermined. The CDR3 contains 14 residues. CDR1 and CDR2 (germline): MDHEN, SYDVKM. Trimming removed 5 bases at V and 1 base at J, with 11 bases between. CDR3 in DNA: TGTGCCAGCAGTAGGCTATCCCCGAACACTGAAGCTTTCTTT. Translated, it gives CASSRLSPNTEAFF.

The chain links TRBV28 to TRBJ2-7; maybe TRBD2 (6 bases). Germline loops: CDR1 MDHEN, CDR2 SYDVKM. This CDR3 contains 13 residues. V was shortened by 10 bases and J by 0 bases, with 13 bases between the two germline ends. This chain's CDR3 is CATVRDSSYEQYF. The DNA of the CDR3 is TGTGCCACCGTCCGGGACTCCTCCTACGAGCAGTACTTC.

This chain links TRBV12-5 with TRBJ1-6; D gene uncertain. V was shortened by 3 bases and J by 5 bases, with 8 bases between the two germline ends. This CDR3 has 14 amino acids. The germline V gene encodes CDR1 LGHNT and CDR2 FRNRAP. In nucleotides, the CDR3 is TGTGCTAGTGGTTTAGGTTCAAATAATTCACCCCTCCACTTT. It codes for CASGLGSNNSPLHF.

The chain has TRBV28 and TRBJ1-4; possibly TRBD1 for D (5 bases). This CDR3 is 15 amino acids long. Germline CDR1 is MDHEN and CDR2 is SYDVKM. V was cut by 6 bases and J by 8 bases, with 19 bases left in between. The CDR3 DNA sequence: TGTGCCAGCAGCTCCTCCGGGGCAGGAGGCGAAAAACTGTTTTTT. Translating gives CASSSSGAGGEKLFF.

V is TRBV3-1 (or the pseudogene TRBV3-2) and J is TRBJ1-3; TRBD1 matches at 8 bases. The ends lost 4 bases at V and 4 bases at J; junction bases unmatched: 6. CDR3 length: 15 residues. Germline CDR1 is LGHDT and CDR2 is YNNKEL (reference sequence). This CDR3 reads CASSLRTGFGNTIYF. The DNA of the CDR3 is TGTGCCAGCAGCCTCAGGACAGGGTTCGGAAACACCATATATTTT.

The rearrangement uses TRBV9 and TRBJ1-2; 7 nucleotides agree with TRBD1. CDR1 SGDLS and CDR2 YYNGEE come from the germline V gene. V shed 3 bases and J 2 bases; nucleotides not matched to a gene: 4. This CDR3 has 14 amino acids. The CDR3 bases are TGTGCCAGCAGCGCTGGGGGACAGAACTATGGCTACACCTTC. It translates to CASSAGGQNYGYTF.

The DNA of the CDR3 is TGTGCCAGCAGTGAGGCTGATTGGCCTGAAGCTTTCTTT. As protein: CASSEADWPEAFF. V and J are TRBV2 and TRBJ1-1, with D uncertain. Trimming cost V 3 bases and J 6 bases, with 11 bases left between them. Germline V gene lookup returns CDR1 SNHLY and CDR2 FYNNEI. This CDR3 spans 13 amino acids.

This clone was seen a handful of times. The CDR3 loop reads CATSDLFEGGAGSSYEQYF. The CDR3 DNA is TGTGCCACCAGTGATTTATTCGAGGGCGGGGCGGGCTCATCCTACGAGCAGTACTTC. The rearrangement joins TRBV24-1 to TRBJ2-7, with D perhaps matching TRBD2 (6 bases). V lost 1 base and J lost 1, with 22 bases in between. The CDR3 runs 19 residues. Germline V lookup: CDR1 KGHDR, CDR2 SFDVKD.

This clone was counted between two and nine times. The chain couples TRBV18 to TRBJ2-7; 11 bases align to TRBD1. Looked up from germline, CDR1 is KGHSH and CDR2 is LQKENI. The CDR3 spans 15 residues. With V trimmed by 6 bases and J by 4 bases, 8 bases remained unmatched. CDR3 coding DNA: TGTGCCAGCTCGGGGACAGGGGGGCTCTGGTACGAGCAGTACTTC. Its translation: CASSGTGGLWYEQYF.

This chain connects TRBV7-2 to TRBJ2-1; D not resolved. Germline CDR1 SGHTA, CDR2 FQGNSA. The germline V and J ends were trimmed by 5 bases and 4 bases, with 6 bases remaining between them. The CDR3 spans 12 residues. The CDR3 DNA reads TGTGCCAGCAGCCCGGAGTACAATGAGCAGTTCTTC. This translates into CASSPEYNEQFF.

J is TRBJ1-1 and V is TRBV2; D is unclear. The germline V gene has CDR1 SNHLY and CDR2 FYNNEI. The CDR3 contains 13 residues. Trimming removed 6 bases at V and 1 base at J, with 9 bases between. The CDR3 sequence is CASSLSWNTEAFF. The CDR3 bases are TGTGCCAGCAGCCTGAGTTGGAACACTGAAGCTTTCTTT.

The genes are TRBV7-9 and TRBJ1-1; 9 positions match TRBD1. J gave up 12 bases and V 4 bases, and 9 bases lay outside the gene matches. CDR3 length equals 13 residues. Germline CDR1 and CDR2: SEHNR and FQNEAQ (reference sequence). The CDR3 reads CASSSTGGPSTFF. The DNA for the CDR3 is TGTGCCAGCAGCTCCACAGGGGGCCCATCTACTTTCTTT. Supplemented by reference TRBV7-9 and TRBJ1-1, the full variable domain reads DTGVSQNPRHKITKRGQNVTFRCDPISEHNRLYWYRQTLGQGPEFLTYFQNEAQLEKSRLLSDRFSAERPKGSFSTLEIQRTEQGDSAMYLCASSSTGGPSTFFGQGTRLTVV.

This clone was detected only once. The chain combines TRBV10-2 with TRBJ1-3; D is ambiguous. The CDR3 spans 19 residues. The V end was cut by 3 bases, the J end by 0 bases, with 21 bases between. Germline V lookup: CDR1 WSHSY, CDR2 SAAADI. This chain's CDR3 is CASSDPAGAGLRSGNTIYF. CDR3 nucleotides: TGCGCCAGCAGTGACCCCGCGGGTGCAGGCCTACGCTCTGGAAACACCATATATTTT.

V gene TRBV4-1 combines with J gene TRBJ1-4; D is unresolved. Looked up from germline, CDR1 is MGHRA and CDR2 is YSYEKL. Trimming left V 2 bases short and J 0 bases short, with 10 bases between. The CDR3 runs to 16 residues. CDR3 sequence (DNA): TGCGCCAGCAGCCAACCTGCGACGGCAACTAATGAAAAACTGTTTTTT. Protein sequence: CASSQPATATNEKLFF.

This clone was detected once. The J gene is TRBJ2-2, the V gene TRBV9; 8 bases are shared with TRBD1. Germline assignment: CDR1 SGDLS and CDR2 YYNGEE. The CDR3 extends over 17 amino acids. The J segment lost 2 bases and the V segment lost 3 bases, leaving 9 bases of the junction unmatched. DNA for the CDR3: TGTGCCAGCAGCGGGTTCTCGGGACAGGCAAACACCGGGGAGCTGTTTTTT. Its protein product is CASSGFSGQANTGELFF. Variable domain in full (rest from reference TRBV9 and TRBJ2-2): DSGVTQTPKHLITATGQRVTLRCSPRSGDLSVYWYQQSLDQGLQFLIQYYNGEERAKGNILERFSAQQFPDLHSELNLSSLELGDSALYFCASSGFSGQANTGELFFGEGSRLTVL.

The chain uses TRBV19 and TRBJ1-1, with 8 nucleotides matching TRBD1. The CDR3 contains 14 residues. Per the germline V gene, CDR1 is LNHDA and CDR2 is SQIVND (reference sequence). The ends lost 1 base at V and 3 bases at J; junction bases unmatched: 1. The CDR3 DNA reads TGTGCCAGTAGTATAGGCAGGGGGCACACTGAAGCTTTCTTT. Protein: CASSIGRGHTEAFF.